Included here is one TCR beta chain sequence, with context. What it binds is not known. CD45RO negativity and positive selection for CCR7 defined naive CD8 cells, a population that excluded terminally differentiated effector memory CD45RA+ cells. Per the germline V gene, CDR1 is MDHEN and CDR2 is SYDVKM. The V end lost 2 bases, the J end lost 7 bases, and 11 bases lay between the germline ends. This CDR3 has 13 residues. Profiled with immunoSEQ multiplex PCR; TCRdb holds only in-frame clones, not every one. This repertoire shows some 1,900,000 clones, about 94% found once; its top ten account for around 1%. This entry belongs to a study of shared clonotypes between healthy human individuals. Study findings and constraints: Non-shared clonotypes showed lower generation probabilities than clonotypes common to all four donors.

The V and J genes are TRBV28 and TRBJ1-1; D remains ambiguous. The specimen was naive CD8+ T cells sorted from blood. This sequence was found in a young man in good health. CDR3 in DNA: TGTGCCAGCAGTTTAGATCCGAACTTTGAAGCTTTCTTT. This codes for CASSLDPNFEAFF. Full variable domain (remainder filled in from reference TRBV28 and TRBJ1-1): DVKVTQSSRYLVKRTGEKVFLECVQDMDHENMFWYRQDPGLGLRLIYFSYDVKMKEKGDIPEGYSVSREKKERFSLILESASTNQTSMYLCASSLDPNFEAFFGQGTRLTVV.